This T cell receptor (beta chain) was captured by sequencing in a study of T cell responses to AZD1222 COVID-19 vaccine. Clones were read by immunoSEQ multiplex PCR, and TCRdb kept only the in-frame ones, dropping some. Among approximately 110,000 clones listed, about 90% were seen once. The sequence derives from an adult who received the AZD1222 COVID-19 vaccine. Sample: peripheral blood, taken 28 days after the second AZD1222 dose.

In nucleotides, the CDR3 is TGCGCCAGCAGCTTCACAGGGGGTATGACTGAAGCTTTCTTT. Amino acids: CASSFTGGMTEAFF. The chain couples TRBV5-1 to TRBJ1-1, with 8 bases aligning to TRBD1. Per the germline V gene, CDR1 is SGHRS and CDR2 is YFSETQ. J gave up 5 bases and V 2 bases, and 5 bases lay outside the gene matches. This CDR3 spans 14 amino acids. Filled out from reference TRBV5-1 and TRBJ1-1, the complete variable domain reads KAGVTQTPRYLIKTRGQQVTLSCSPISGHRSVSWYQQTPGQGLQFLFEYFSETQRNKGNFPGRFSGRQFSNSRSEMNVSTLELGDSALYLCASSFTGGMTEAFFGQGTRLTVV.